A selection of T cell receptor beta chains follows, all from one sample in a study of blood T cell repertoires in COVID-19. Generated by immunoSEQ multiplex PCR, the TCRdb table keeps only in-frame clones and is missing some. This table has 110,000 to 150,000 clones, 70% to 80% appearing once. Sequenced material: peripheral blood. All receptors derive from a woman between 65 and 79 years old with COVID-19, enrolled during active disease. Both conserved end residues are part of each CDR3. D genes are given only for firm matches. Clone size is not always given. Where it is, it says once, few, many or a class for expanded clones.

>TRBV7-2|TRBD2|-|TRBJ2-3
TGTGCCAGCAGCTTCACTAGCGGGGGGCTCACAGATACGCAGTATTTT
CASSFTSGGLTDTQYF
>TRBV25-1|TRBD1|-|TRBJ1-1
TGTGCCAGCATCACTCAACCCCCAGGGGGCTCTAACACTGAAGCTTTCTTT
CASITQPPGGSNTEAFF
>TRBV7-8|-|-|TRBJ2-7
TGTGCCAGCAGCTTCCTCGGACAGCACTACGAGCAGTACTTC
CASSFLGQHYEQYF
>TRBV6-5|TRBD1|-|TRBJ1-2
TGTGCCAGCAGTTACTCAGCAGGGGGCTATTATGGCTACACCTTC
CASSYSAGGYYGYTF
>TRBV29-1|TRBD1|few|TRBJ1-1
TGCAGCGCTACGCCCGCCGGGACAGGGGGCGGTGGGTTGGTGGCTTTCTTT
CSATPAGTGGGGLVAFF
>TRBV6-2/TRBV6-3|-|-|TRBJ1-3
TGTGCCAGCAGCCCGAACAGGGTTGCGTGGGGAAACACCATATATTTT
CASSPNRVAWGNTIYF
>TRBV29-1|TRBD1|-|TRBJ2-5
TGCAGCGTTTCCCCTAGACAGGGAGAGACCCAGTACTTC
CSVSPRQGETQYF
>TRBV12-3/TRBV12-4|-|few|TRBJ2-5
TGTGCCAGCACGGCAGGAACTCAAGAGACCCAGTACTTC
CASTAGTQETQYF
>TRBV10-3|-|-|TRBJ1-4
TGTGCCATCAGTGAGTCGACCTATACCGGGGAAAAACTGTTTTTT
CAISESTYTGEKLFF
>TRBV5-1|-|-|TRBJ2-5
TGCGCCACCCGGGTGGGGCTTGGGGAGACCCAGTACTTC
CATRVGLGETQYF
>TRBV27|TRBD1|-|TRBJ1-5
TGTGCCAGCAGCCCTACAGGGGGGCATCAGCCCCAGCATTTT
CASSPTGGHQPQHF
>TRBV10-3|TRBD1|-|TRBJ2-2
TGTGCCATCAAGACAGGGGAGAGGACCGGGGAGCTGTTTTTT
CAIKTGERTGELFF
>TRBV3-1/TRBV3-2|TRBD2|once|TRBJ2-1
TGTGCCAGCAGCCAAGACCGGACTAGCGAAAGGGAGCAGTTCTTC
CASSQDRTSEREQFF
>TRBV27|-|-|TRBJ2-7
TGTGCCAGCAGTTTATACGGCTACGAGCAGTACTTC
CASSLYGYEQYF
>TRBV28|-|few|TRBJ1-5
TGTGCCAGCAGTTTAGGGAGCAGCCCTGGGGGCAATCAGCCCCAGCATTTT
CASSLGSSPGGNQPQHF
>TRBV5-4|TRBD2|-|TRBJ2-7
TGTGCCAGCAGCTTGGCGGCTAGCGGGGGATACGAGCAGTACTTC
CASSLAASGGYEQYF
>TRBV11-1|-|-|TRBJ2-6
TGTGCCAGCAGCGAAGACAGGTGGACCAACGTCCTGACTTTC
CASSEDRWTNVLTF
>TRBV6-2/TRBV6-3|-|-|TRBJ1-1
TGTGCCAGCAGCCTCTACAGGGACACTGAAGCTTTCTTT
CASSLYRDTEAFF
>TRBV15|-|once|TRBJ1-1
TGTGCCACCAGCAGAGATCGGGGGATCACTGAAGCTTTCTTT
CATSRDRGITEAFF
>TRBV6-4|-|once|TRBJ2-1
TGTGCCAGCAGTCATGCGGACATTCAGTTCTTC
CASSHADIQFF
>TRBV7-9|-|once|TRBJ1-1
TGTGCCAGCAGCCAAGCGGGTGGGGGGAACACTGAAGCTTTCTTT
CASSQAGGGNTEAFF
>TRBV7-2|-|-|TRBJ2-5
TGTGCCAGCGGCAGAGAGACCCAGTACTTC
CASGRETQYF
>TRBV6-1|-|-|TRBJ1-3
TGTGCCAGCAGTGAAGCGACGACAGTAAGCTCTGGAAACACCATATATTTT
CASSEATTVSSGNTIYF
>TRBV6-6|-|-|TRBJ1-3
TGTGCCAGCAGCCTCCGAAACACCATATATTTT
CASSLRNTIYF
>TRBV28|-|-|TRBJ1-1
TGTGCCAGCAGACAAGGACAGTCCCCTGAAGCTTTCTTT
CASRQGQSPEAFF
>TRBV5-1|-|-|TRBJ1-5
TGCGCCAGCAGCTTACGGGGGGGGGATCAGCCCCAGCATTTT
CASSLRGGDQPQHF
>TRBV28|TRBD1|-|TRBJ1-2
TGTGCCAGCAGCCCGACAGGGGTCTATGGCTACACCTTC
CASSPTGVYGYTF
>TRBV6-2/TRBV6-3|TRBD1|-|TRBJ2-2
TGTGCCAGCAGTAAACGACAGGGGGGCACCGGGGAGCTGTTTTTT
CASSKRQGGTGELFF
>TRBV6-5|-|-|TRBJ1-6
TGTGCCAATAGACAGGAAGGTAATTCACCCCTCCACTTT
CANRQEGNSPLHF
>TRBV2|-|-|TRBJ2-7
TGTGCCATCCCGGGTTTATACGAGCAGTACTTC
CAIPGLYEQYF
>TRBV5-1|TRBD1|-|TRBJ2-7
TGCGCCAGCAGCTTGGTTTCGGGACAGCCAACCTACGAGCAGTACTTC
CASSLVSGQPTYEQYF
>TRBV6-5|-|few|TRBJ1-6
TGTGCCAGCAAACCTCGGAGCTCCTATAATTCACCCCTCCACTTT
CASKPRSSYNSPLHF
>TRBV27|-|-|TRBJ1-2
TGTGCCAGCAGAAGGGGCTACGATGGCTACACCTTC
CASRRGYDGYTF
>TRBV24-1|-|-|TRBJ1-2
TGTGCCACCAGTGATACAGGGTTCGGCTACACCTTC
CATSDTGFGYTF
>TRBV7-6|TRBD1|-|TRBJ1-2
TGTGCCAGCAGCTTCGGGACAGGGGGCGGCTATGGCTACACCTTC
CASSFGTGGGYGYTF
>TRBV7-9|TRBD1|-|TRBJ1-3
TGTGCCAGCAGCTGGACAGGGAGGGCTGACACCATATATTTT
CASSWTGRADTIYF
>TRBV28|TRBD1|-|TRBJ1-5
TGTGCCAGCAGTTCGGACAGGACCTCTAAGTCCCAGCATTTT
CASSSDRTSKSQHF
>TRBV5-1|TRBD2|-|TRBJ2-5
TGCGCCAGCAGCTTGGGACTAGCGGGGGGTGGAGAGACCCAGTACTTC
CASSLGLAGGGETQYF
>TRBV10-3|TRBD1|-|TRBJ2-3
TGTGCCATCAGTGCAACAGGGGTGAGCACAGATACGCAGTATTTT
CAISATGVSTDTQYF
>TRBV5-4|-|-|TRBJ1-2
TGTGCCAGCAGCTTACGACAGCGCCCGCTTTATGGCTACACCTTC
CASSLRQRPLYGYTF
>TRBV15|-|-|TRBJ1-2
TGTGCCACCAGCAGAGGTGGGGGCCAACCCTATGGCTACACCTTC
CATSRGGGQPYGYTF
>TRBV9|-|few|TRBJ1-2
TGTGCCAGCAGCAAAGCAGGGGCCCTGTCCTATGGCTACACCTTC
CASSKAGALSYGYTF
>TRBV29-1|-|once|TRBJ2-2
TGCAGCGTTGGGGTGGGGCTAAGCACCGGGGAGCTGTTTTTT
CSVGVGLSTGELFF
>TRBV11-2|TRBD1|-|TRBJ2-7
TGTGCCAGCTTAAGAGGGACAGGGGCCGGCGAGCAGTACTTC
CASLRGTGAGEQYF
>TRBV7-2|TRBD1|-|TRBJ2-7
TGTGCCAGCAGCTTAGATCCAGGGGGCTATTACGAGCAGTACTTC
CASSLDPGGYYEQYF
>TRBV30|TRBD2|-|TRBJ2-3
TGTGCCTGGAGTTCGGGGGGATCAGATACGCAGTATTTT
CAWSSGGSDTQYF
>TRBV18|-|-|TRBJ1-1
TGTGCCAGCTCACCACAACAGCAAAACCCCGATGGAGCTTTCTTT
CASSPQQQNPDGAFF